This T cell receptor (beta chain) was sequenced for a study of blood T cell repertoires in COVID-19. Measured with immunoSEQ multiplex PCR; TCRdb has only the in-frame clones, and not every one. Seen here are tens of thousands of clones, about 83% observed once, and the top ten hold under 35%. The length of the CDR3 is 13 residues. Germline V gene data show CDR1 as KGHDR and CDR2 as SFDVKD. Trimming pared 6 bases from V and 0 bases from J, leaving 6 bases between. Source material: peripheral blood. This TCR came from an elderly woman with acute or convalescent COVID-19. The chain carries TRBV24-1 and TRBJ2-3, with a possible D match to TRBD2 (5 bases). The CDR3 sequence is CATSRGSTDTQYF. The CDR3 DNA reads as TGTGCCACCAGTCGGGGTAGCACAGATACGCAGTATTTT.